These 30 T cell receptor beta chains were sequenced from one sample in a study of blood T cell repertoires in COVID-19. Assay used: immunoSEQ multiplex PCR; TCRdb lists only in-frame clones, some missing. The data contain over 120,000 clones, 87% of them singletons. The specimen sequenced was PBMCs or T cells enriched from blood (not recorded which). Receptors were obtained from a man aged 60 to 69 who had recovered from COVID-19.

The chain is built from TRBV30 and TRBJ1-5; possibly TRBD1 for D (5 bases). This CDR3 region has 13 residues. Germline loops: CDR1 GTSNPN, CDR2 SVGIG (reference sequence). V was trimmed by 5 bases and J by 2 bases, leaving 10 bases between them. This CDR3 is CAWQGKRNQPQHF. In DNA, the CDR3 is TGTGCCTGGCAGGGAAAGCGCAATCAGCCCCAGCATTTT.

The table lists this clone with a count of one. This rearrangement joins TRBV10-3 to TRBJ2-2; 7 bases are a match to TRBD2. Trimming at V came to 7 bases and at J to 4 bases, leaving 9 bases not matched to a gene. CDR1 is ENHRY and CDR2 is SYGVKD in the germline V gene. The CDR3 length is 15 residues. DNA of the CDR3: TGTGCCATCAAACGAGGCGGGGGAGTCACCGGGGAGCTGTTTTTT. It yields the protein CAIKRGGGVTGELFF.

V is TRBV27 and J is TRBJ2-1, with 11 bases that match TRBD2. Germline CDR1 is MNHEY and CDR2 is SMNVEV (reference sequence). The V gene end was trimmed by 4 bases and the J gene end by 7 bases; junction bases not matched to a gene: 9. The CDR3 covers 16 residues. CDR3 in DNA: TGTGCCAGCAGTTATTTGCTAGCGGGGGGAGAGAATGAGCAGTTCTTC. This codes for CASSYLLAGGENEQFF.

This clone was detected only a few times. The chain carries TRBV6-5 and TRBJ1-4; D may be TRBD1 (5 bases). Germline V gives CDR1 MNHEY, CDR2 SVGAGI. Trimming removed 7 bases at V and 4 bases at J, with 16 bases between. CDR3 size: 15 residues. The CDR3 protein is CASKLAQGYNEKLFF. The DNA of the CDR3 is TGTGCCAGCAAATTAGCCCAGGGCTATAATGAAAAACTGTTTTTT.

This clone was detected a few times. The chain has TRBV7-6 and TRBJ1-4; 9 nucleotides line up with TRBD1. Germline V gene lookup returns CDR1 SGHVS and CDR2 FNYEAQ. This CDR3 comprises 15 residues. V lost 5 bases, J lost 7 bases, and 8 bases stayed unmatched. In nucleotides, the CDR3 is TGTGCCAGCAGCCAGACAGGGGGTTTCTCTGAAAAACTGTTTTTT. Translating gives CASSQTGGFSEKLFF.

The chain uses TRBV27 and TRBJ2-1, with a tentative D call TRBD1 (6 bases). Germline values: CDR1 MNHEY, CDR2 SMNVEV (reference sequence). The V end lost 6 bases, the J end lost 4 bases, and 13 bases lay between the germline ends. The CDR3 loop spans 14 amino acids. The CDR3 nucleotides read TGTGCCAGCAGATTGCAGGGGCGATACAATGAGCAGTTCTTC. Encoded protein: CASRLQGRYNEQFF.

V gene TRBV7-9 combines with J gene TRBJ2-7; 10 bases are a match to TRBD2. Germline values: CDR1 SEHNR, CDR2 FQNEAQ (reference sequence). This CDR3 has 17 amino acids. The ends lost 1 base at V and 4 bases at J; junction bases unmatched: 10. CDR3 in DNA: TGTGCCAGCAGCTTAGAGACTAGCGGGTACCCGGTATACGAGCAGTACTTC. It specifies CASSLETSGYPVYEQYF.

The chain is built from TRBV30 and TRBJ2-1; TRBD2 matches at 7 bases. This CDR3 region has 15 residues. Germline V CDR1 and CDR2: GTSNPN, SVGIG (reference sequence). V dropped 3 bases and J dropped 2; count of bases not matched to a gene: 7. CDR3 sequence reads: CAWRSPGLTYNEQFF. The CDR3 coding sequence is TGTGCCTGGAGGTCACCGGGACTAACCTACAATGAGCAGTTCTTC.

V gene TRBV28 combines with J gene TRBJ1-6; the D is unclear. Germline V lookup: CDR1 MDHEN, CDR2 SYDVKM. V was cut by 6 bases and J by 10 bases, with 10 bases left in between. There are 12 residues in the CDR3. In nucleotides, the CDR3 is TGTGCCAGCAGCGGGGAGGGATCACCCCTCCACTTT. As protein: CASSGEGSPLHF.

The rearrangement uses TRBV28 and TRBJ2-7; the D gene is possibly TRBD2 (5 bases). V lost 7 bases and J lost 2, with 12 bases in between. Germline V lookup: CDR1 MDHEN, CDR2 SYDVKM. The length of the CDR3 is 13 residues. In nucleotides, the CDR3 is TGTGCCAGCAACCTACCCGGGGCCTACGAGCAGTACTTC. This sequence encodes CASNLPGAYEQYF.

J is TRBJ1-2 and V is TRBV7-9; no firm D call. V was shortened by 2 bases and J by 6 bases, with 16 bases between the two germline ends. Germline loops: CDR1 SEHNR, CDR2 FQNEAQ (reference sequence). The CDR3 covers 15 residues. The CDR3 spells CASSLKTGTGDGYTF. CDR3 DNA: TGTGCCAGCAGCTTAAAAACCGGAACCGGGGATGGCTACACCTTC.

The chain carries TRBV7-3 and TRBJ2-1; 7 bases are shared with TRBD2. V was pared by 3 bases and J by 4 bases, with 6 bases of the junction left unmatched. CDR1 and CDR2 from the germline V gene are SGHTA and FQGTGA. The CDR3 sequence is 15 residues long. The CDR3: CASSLGGRQYNEQFF. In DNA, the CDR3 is TGTGCCAGCAGCTTGGGAGGGCGGCAATACAATGAGCAGTTCTTC.

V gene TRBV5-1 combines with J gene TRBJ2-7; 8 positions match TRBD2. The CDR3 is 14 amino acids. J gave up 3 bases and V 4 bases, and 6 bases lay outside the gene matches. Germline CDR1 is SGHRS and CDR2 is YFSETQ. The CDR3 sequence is CASSPREGVYEQYF. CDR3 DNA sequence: TGCGCCAGCAGCCCCCGGGAGGGCGTCTACGAGCAGTACTTC.

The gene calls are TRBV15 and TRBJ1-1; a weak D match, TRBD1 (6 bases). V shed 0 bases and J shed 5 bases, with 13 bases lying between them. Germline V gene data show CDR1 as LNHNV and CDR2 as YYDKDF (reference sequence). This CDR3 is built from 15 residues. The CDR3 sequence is CATSRDYGGRTEAFF. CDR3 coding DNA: TGTGCCACCAGCAGAGATTACGGGGGGCGAACTGAAGCTTTCTTT.

CDR3 nucleotides: TGTGCCAGCAGCTTACCCCGGGACTATAATTCACCCCTCCACTTT. Protein sequence: CASSLPRDYNSPLHF. The rearrangement links TRBV7-9 to TRBJ1-6; the D is unclear. Trimming stripped 2 bases from V and 3 bases from J, with 8 bases between. This CDR3 is built from 15 residues. Per germline, CDR1 SEHNR and CDR2 FQNEAQ (reference sequence).

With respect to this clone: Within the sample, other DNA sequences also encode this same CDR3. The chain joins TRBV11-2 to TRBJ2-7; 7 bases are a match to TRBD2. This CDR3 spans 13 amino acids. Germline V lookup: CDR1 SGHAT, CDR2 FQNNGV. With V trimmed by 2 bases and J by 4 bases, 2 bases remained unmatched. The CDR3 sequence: CASSLSGGYEQYF. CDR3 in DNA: TGTGCCAGCAGCTTATCGGGGGGTTACGAGCAGTACTTC.

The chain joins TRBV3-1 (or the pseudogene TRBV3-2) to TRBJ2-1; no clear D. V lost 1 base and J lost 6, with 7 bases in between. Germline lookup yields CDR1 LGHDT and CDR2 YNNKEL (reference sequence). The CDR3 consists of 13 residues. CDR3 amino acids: CASSQVSFNEQFF. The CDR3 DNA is TGTGCCAGCAGCCAAGTAAGCTTCAATGAGCAGTTCTTC.

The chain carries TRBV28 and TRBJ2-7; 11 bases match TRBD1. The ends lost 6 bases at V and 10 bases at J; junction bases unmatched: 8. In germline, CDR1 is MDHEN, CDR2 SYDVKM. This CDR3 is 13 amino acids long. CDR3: CASRSSGTGGQYF. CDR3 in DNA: TGTGCCAGCAGGTCCTCCGGGACAGGGGGACAGTACTTC.

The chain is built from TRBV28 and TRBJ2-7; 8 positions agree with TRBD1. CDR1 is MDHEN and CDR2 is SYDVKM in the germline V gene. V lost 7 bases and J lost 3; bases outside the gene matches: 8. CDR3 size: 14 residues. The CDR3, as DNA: TGTGCCAGCAACGACAGGGGAATTGTCTACGAGCAGTACTTC. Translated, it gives CASNDRGIVYEQYF.

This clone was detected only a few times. This chain's CDR3 is CASSLTDEKLFF. CDR3 sequence (DNA): TGCGCCAGCAGCTTGACAGATGAAAAACTGTTTTTT. The chain combines TRBV5-1 with TRBJ1-4, with unresolved D. V dropped 1 base and J dropped 6 bases, with 4 bases sitting between them. Germline V lookup: CDR1 SGHRS, CDR2 YFSETQ. The CDR3 consists of 12 residues.

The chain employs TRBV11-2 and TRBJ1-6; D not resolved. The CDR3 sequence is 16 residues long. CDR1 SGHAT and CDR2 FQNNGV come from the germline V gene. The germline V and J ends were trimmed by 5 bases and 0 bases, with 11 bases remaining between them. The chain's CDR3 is CASSPHVPSYNSPLHF. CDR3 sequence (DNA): TGTGCCAGCAGCCCACACGTTCCCTCCTATAATTCACCCCTCCACTTT.

CDR3 sequence: CASSIQGSNNEQFF. CDR3 bases: TGTGCCAGTAGTATCCAGGGGTCCAACAATGAGCAGTTCTTC. The chain links TRBV19 to TRBJ2-1; a weak D match, TRBD1 (6 bases). This CDR3 is 14 amino acids long. CDR1 and CDR2 (germline): LNHDA, SQIVND (reference sequence). V was clipped by 3 bases and J by 5 bases, with 11 bases between them.

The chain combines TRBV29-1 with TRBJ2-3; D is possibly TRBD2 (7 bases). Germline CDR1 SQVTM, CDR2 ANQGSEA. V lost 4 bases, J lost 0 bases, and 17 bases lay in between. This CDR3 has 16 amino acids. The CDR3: CSVAGVGGPSTDTQYF. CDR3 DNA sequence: TGCAGCGTTGCCGGAGTCGGGGGGCCAAGCACAGATACGCAGTATTTT.

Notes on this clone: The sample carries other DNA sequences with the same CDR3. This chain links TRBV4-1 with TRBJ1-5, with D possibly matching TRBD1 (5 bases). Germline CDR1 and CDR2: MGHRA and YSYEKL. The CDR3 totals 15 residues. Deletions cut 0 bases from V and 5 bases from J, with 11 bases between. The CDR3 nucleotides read TGCGCCAGCAGCCAAGATCGGCAGGGCTATCAGCCCCAGCATTTT. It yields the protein CASSQDRQGYQPQHF.

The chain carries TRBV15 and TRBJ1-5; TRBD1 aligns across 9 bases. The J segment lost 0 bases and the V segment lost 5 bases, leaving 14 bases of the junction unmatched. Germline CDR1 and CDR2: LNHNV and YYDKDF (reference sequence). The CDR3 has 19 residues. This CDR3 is CATSRIRDRAGISNQPQHF. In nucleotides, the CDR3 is TGTGCCACCAGCCGAATCCGGGACAGGGCAGGGATTAGCAATCAGCCCCAGCATTTT.

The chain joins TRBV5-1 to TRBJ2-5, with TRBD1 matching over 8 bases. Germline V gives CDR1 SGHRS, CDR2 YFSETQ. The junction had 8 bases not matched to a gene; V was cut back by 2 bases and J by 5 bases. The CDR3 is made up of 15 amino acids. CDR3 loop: CASSFVAGGPETQYF. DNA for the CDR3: TGCGCCAGCAGCTTTGTGGCAGGGGGCCCCGAGACCCAGTACTTC.

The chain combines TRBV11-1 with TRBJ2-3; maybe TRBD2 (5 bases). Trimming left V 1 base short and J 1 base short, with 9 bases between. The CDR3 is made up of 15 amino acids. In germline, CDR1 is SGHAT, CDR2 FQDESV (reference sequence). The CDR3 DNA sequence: TGTGCCAGCAGCTTAGGAAGCGGAGGCACAGATACGCAGTATTTT. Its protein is CASSLGSGGTDTQYF.

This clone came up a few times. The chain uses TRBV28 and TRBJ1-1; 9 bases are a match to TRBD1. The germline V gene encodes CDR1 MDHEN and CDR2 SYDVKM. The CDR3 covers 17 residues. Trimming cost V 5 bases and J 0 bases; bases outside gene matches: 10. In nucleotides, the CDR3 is TGTGCCAGCAGTCCCTTCGGGACAGGGTTCATGAACACTGAAGCTTTCTTT. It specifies CASSPFGTGFMNTEAFF.

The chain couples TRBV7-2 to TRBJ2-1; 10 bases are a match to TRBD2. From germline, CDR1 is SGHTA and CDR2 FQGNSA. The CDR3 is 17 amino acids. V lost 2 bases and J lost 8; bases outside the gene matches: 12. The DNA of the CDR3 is TGTGCCAGCAGCTTAAGTTGGGCTAGCGGGAGAGGGGATGAGCAGTTCTTC. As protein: CASSLSWASGRGDEQFF.

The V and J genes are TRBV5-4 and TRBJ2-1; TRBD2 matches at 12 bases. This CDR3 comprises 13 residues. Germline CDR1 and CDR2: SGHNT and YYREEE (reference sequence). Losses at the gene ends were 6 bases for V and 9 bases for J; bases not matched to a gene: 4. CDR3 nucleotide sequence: TGTGCCAGCACCAAACTAGCGGGAGGTGAGCAGTTCTTC. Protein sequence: CASTKLAGGEQFF.